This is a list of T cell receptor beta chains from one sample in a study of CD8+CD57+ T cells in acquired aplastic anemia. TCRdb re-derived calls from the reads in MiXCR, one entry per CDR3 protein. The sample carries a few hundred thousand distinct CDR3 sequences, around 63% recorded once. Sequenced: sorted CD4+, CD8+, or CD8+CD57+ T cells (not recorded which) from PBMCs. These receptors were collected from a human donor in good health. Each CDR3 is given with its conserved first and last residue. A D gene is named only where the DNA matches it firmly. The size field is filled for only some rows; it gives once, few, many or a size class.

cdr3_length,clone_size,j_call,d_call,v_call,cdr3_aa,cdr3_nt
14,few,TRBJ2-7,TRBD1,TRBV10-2,CASSLTGETYEQYF,TGCGCCAGCAGTTTGACAGGGGAAACCTACGAGCAGTACTTC
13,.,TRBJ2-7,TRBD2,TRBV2,CASWTAGGYEQYF,TGTGCCAGCTGGACAGCGGGAGGTTACGAGCAGTACTTC
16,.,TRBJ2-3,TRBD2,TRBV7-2,CASSSRTSGSVDTQYF,TGTGCCAGCAGCTCAAGGACTAGCGGGAGCGTCGATACGCAGTATTTT
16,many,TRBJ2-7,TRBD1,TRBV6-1,CASSPTPGQVEYEQYF,TGTGCCAGCAGCCCCACCCCGGGACAGGTAGAATACGAGCAGTACTTC
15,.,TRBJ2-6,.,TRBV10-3,CAIKSGDSGANVLTF,TGTGCCATCAAGTCGGGAGACTCTGGGGCCAACGTCCTGACTTTC
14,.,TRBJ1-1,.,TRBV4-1,CASSQDQGNTEAFF,TGTGCCAGCAGCCAAGATCAAGGGAACACTGAAGCTTTCTTT
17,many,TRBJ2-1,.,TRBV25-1,CASSEFYKTSDYNEQFF,TGTGCCAGCAGTGAATTTTACAAGACTAGTGACTACAATGAGCAGTTCTTC
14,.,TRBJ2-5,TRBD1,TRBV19,CASSNTGQQETQYF,TGTGCCAGTAGTAATACGGGACAGCAAGAGACCCAGTACTTC
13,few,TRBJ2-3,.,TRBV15,CATSKAGTDTQYF,TGTGCCACCAGCAAAGCGGGCACAGATACGCAGTATTTT
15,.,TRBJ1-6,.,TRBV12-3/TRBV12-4,CASSLTTENNSPLHF,TGTGCCAGCAGTTTAACGACAGAAAATAATTCACCCCTCCACTTT
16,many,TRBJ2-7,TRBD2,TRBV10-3,CAIRGTSGRSSYEQYF,TGTGCCATCAGGGGGACTAGCGGGAGAAGCTCCTACGAGCAGTACTTC
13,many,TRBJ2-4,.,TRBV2,CASRDPVKNIQYF,TGTGCCAGCAGGGACCCAGTCAAAAACATTCAGTACTTC
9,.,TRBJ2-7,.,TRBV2,CASGPNKYF,TGTGCCAGCGGACCTAATAAGTACTTC
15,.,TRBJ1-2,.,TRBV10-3,CAISSFDGASYGYTF,TGTGCCATCAGTTCCTTCGACGGGGCTTCCTATGGCTACACCTTC
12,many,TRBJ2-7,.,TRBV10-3,CAVTVSSYEQYF,TGTGCCGTTACAGTGAGCTCCTACGAGCAGTACTTC
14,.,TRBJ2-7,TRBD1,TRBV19,CASSTDRVAYEQYF,TGTGCCAGTAGTACCGACAGGGTTGCCTACGAGCAGTACTTC
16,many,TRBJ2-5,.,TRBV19,CASSIVVQGWRETQYF,TGTGCCAGTAGTATAGTAGTACAGGGCTGGCGAGAGACCCAGTACTTC
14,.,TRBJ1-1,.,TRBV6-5,CASSYSAGNTEAFF,TGTGCCAGCAGTTACTCTGCAGGGAACACTGAAGCTTTCTTT
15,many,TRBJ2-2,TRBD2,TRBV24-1,CATSEAGDYTGELFF,TGTGCCACATCTGAGGCGGGAGATTACACCGGGGAGCTGTTTTTT
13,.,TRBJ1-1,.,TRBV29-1,CSVDWGMNTEAFF,TGCAGCGTTGATTGGGGTATGAACACTGAAGCTTTCTTT
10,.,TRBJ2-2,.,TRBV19,CASWTGELFF,TGTGCCAGTTGGACAGGGGAGCTGTTTTTT
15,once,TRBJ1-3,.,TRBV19,CASSIGPDSGNTIYF,TGTGCCAGTAGTATAGGACCGGACTCTGGAAACACCATATATTTT
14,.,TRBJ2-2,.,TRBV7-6,CARSLVAWGGELFF,TGTGCCCGCAGCTTAGTTGCTTGGGGAGGTGAGCTGTTTTTT
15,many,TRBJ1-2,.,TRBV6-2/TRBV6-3,CASSYSTGGAYGYTF,TGTGCCAGCAGTTACTCGACAGGTGGTGCCTATGGCTACACCTTC
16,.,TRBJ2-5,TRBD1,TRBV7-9,CASSFTRQGLGETQYF,TGTGCCAGCAGTTTTACCCGACAGGGCCTGGGGGAGACCCAGTACTTC
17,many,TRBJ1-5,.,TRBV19,CASSGEYWTGSNQPQHF,TGTGCCAGTAGTGGTGAATATTGGACGGGTAGCAATCAGCCCCAGCATTTT
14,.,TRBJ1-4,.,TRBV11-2,CASSQAVLNEKLFF,TGTGCCAGCAGTCAGGCCGTCCTTAATGAAAAACTGTTTTTT
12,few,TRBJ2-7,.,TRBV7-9,CASSPRDHEQYF,TGTGCCAGCAGCCCGCGGGACCACGAGCAGTACTTC
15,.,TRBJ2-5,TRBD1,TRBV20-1,CSASRGTGGLETQYF,TGCAGTGCTAGTAGGGGGACAGGGGGTTTAGAGACCCAGTACTTC
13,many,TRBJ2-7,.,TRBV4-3,CASSQDSGYEQYF,TGCGCCAGCAGCCAAGATTCCGGCTACGAGCAGTACTTC
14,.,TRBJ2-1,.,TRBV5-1,CASSLGGWDNEQFF,TGCGCCAGCAGCTTGGGTGGTTGGGACAATGAGCAGTTCTTC
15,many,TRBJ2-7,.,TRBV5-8,CASSLVAGGLYEQYF,TGTGCCAGCAGCTTGGTGGCTGGGGGTCTTTACGAGCAGTACTTC
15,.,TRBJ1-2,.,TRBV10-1,CASSVGTSSNYGYTF,TGCGCCAGCAGTGTCGGGACGAGCTCTAACTATGGCTACACCTTC